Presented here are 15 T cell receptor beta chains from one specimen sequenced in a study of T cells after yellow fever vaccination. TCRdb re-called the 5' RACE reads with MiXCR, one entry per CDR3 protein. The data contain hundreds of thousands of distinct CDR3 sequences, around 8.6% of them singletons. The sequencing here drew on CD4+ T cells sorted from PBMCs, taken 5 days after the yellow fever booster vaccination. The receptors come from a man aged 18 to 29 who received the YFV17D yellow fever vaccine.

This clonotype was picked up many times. The CDR3 sequence is CASSLVGTDVYEQYF. The CDR3, as DNA: TGCGCCAGCAGCTTGGTCGGGACAGATGTCTACGAGCAGTACTTC. The chain employs TRBV5-1 and TRBJ2-7; 7 bases fit TRBD1. This CDR3 is 15 amino acids long. Per the germline V gene, CDR1 is SGHRS and CDR2 is YFSETQ. Trimming cost V 0 bases and J 3 bases; bases outside gene matches: 6.

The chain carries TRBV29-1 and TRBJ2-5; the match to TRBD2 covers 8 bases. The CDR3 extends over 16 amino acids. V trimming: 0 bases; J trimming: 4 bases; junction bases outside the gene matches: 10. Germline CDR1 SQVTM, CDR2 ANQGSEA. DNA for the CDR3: TGCAGCGTTGAAGATCAGTTGCGGAGCGGGGGAGAGACCCAGTACTTC. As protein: CSVEDQLRSGGETQYF.

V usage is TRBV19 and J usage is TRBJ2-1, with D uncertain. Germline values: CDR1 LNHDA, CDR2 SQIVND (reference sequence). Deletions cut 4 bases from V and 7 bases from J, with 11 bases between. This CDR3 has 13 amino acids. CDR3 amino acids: CASSKTPANEQFF. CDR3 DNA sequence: TGTGCCAGTAGTAAGACACCCGCAAATGAGCAGTTCTTC.

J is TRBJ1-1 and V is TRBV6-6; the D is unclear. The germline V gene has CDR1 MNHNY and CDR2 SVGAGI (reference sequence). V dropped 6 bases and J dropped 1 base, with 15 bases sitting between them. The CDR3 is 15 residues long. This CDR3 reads CASSLYGLENTEAFF. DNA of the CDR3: TGTGCCAGCAGCCTATACGGCTTGGAGAACACTGAAGCTTTCTTT.

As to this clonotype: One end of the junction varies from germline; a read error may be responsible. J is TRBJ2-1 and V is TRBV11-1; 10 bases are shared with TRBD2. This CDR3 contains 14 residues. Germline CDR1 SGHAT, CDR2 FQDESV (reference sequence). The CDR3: CASSIKAGGYEQLF. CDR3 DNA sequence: TGTGCCAGCAGCATCAAAGCGGGGGGGTACGAGCAGCTCTTC.

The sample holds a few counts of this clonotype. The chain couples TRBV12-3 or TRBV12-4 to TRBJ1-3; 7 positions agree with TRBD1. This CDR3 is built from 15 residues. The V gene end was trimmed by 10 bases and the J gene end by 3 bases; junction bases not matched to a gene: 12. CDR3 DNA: TGTGCCACCCTCCAGAACAGGGGACTTGGAAACACCATATATTTT. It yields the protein CATLQNRGLGNTIYF.

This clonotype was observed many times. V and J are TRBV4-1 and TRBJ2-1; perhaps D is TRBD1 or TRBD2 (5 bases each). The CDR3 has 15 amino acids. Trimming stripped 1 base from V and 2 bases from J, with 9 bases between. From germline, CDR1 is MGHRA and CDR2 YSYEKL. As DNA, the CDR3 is TGCGCCAGCAGCCAAGTGGGGGATCCCTACAATGAGCAGTTCTTC. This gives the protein CASSQVGDPYNEQFF.

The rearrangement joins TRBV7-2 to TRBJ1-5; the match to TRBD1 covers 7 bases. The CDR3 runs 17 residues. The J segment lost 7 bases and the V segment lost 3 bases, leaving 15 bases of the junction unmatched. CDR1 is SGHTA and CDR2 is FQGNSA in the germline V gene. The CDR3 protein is CASSLTGSPFLDQPQHF. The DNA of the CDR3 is TGTGCCAGCAGCTTGACAGGGTCCCCCTTCTTGGACCAGCCCCAGCATTTT.

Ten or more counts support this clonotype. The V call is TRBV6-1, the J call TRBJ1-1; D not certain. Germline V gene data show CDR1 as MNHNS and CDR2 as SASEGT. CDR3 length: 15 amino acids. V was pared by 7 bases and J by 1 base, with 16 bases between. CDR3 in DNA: TGTGCCAGCATCCGAAGTGCGGGAGCGAACACTGAAGCTTTCTTT. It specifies CASIRSAGANTEAFF.

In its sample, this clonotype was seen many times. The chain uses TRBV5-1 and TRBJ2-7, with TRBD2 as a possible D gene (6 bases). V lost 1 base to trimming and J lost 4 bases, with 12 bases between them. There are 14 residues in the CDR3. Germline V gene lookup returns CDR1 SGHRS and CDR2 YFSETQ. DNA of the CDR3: TGCGCCAGCAGCTTGTACGCAGGAGGGTACGAGCAGTACTTC. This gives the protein CASSLYAGGYEQYF.

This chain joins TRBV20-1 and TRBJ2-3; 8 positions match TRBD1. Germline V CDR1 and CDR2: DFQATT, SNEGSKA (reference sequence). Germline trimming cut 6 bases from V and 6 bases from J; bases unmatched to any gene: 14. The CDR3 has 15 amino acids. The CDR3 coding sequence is TGCAGTGCCATGACAGGGGCGGAATTATTGGATACGCAGTATTTT. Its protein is CSAMTGAELLDTQYF.

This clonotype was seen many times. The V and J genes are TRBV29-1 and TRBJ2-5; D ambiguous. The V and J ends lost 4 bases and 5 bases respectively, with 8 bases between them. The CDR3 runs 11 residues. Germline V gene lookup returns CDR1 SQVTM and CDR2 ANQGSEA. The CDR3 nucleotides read TGCAGCGTTGGGGTCACGGAGACCCAGTACTTC. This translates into CSVGVTETQYF.

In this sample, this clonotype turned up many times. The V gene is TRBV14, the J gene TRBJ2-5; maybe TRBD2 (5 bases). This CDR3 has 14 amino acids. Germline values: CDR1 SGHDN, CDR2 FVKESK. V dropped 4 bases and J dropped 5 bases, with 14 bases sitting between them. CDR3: CASSRSGGWETQYF. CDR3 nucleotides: TGTGCCAGCAGCCGCTCTGGAGGTTGGGAGACCCAGTACTTC.

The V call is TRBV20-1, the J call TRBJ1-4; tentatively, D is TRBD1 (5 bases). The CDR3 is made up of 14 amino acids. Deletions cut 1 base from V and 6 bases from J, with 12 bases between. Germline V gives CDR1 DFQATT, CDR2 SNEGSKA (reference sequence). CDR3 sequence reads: CSARVRGSDEKLFF. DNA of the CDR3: TGCAGTGCTAGAGTGCGGGGGTCGGATGAAAAACTGTTTTTT.

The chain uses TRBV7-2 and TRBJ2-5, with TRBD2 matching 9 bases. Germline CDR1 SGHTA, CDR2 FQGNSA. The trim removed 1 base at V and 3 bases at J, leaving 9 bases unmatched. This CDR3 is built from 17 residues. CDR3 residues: CASSLGGGGADKETQYF. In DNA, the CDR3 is TGTGCCAGCAGCTTAGGTGGCGGGGGGGCCGACAAAGAGACCCAGTACTTC.